A single sample gave rise to the 22 T cell receptor beta chains below, sequenced in a study of T cells after yellow fever vaccination. TCRdb itself ran the 5' RACE reads through MiXCR, one entry per CDR3 protein. The data hold 610,000 or so distinct CDR3 sequences, with more than 9% observed a single time. The sequencing here drew on PBMCs, taken on the day of the yellow fever booster vaccination. Every receptor here comes from a man aged 25-40 years who received the YFV17D yellow fever vaccine.

This clonotype was seen repeatedly, ten times or more. The chain carries TRBV6-2 or TRBV6-3 and TRBJ2-5; D remains ambiguous. This CDR3 is built from 10 residues. Germline V gene data show CDR1 as MNHEY and CDR2 as SVGEGT. The V end was cut by 6 bases, the J end by 5 bases, with 4 bases between. CDR3 residues: CASSRETQYF. CDR3 nucleotides: TGTGCCAGCAGCCGGGAGACCCAGTACTTC.

This chain connects TRBV6-2 or TRBV6-3 to TRBJ2-5, with 7 bases aligning to TRBD1. The CDR3 sequence is 14 residues long. Looked up from germline, CDR1 is MNHEY and CDR2 is SVGEGT. The V segment lost 7 bases and the J segment 3 bases; nucleotides outside the gene matches: 8. CDR3 DNA sequence: TGTGCCAGCACCAACCCTGGGACAGAAGAGACCCAGTACTTC. It encodes CASTNPGTEETQYF.

This clonotype was seen at least ten times. The V and J genes are TRBV6-2 or TRBV6-3 and TRBJ2-3; no reliable D call. CDR1 is MNHEY and CDR2 is SVGEGT in the germline V gene. V lost 6 bases, J lost 2 bases, and 6 bases lay in between. The CDR3 loop spans 12 amino acids. The CDR3 DNA reads as TGTGCCAGCAGCCAAACCACAGATACGCAGTATTTT. Protein product: CASSQTTDTQYF.

This chain connects TRBV6-1 to TRBJ2-1; no firm D call. V gave up 6 bases and J gave up 5 bases, with 11 bases separating them. This CDR3 is 13 amino acids long. Per the germline V gene, CDR1 is MNHNS and CDR2 is SASEGT. The chain's CDR3 is CASSSTPNNEQFF. Written as DNA, the CDR3 is TGTGCCAGCAGCTCCACACCCAACAATGAGCAGTTCTTC.

The rearrangement joins TRBV5-1 to TRBJ2-3; 9 positions match TRBD2. The germline V gene has CDR1 SGHRS and CDR2 YFSETQ. J lost 4 bases, V lost 0 bases, and 6 bases had no gene match. The CDR3 extends over 16 amino acids. The CDR3 protein is CASSLAGAGGADTQYF. DNA of the CDR3: TGCGCCAGCAGCTTGGCCGGGGCGGGAGGGGCAGATACGCAGTATTTT. Full variable domain (rest looked up from reference TRBV5-1 and TRBJ2-3): KAGVTQTPRYLIKTRGQQVTLSCSPISGHRSVSWYQQTPGQGLQFLFEYFSETQRNKGNFPGRFSGRQFSNSRSEMNVSTLELGDSALYLCASSLAGAGGADTQYFGPGTRLTVL.

This clonotype has a handful of counts. The chain links TRBV5-1 to TRBJ2-2, with 8 bases that match TRBD1. Unmatched junction bases numbered 11, after V lost 7 bases and J lost 6 bases. The CDR3 extends over 15 amino acids. The V gene's germline CDR1 is SGHRS and CDR2 YFSETQ. The CDR3 DNA follows: TGCGCCAGCGGCTCGCTCCAGGGGGCGTCCGGGGAGCTGTTTTTT. Amino acid sequence: CASGSLQGASGELFF.

This clonotype was picked up a small number of times. The CDR3 DNA is TGTGCCAGCGGCCTTTTCGGGAGCTCCTACGAGCAGTACTTC. It encodes CASGLFGSSYEQYF. The V call is TRBV7-8, the J call TRBJ2-7; D might be TRBD2 (6 bases). Per the germline V gene, CDR1 is SGHVS and CDR2 is FQNEAQ. Trimming shortened V by 8 bases and J by 0 bases, and 14 bases separated the two germline ends. The CDR3 has 14 residues. Complete variable domain (other parts from reference TRBV7-8 and TRBJ2-7): GAGVSQSPRYKVAKRGQDVALRCDPISGHVSLFWYQQALGQGPEFLTYFQNEAQLDKSGLPSDRFFAERPEGSVSTLKIQRTQQEDSAVYLCASGLFGSSYEQYFGPGTRLTVT.

This clonotype was counted between two and nine times. J is TRBJ2-1 and V is TRBV27; D is uncertain. The V and J ends lost 5 bases and 0 bases respectively, with 17 bases between them. Germline V gene sequence: CDR1 MNHEY, CDR2 SMNVEV (reference sequence). The CDR3 runs 17 residues. The CDR3 reads CASSPPGHRSSYNEQFF. Here the CDR3 DNA reads TGTGCCAGCAGTCCCCCGGGTCACCGGAGCTCCTACAATGAGCAGTTCTTC.

The rearrangement uses TRBV12-3 or TRBV12-4 and TRBJ2-2, with D possibly TRBD2 on 6 matching bases. V was pared by 6 bases and J by 4 bases, with 12 bases between. This CDR3 region has 14 residues. The CDR3 region is CASRSRRGTGELFF. The CDR3 DNA follows: TGTGCCAGCAGAAGTAGGAGGGGCACCGGGGAGCTGTTTTTT.

This clonotype was seen more than once but under ten times. The CDR3 loop reads CASSPYHLLETQYF. As DNA, the CDR3 is TGTGCCAGCAGTCCGTACCATCTATTAGAGACCCAGTACTTC. The chain combines TRBV27 with TRBJ2-5; no firm D call. Germline V gene lookup returns CDR1 MNHEY and CDR2 SMNVEV (reference sequence). This CDR3 spans 14 amino acids. The V end lost 5 bases, the J end lost 4 bases, and 14 bases lay between the germline ends.

This clonotype was seen a handful of times. The chain is built from TRBV6-1 and TRBJ2-7; TRBD2 matches at 13 bases. Germline V CDR1 and CDR2: MNHNS, SASEGT. The CDR3 has 15 residues. Trimming at V came to 6 bases and at J to 5 bases, leaving 7 bases not matched to a gene. The CDR3 DNA sequence: TGTGCCAGCAGCAATCCGGGACTAGCGGGACACGAGCAGTACTTC. Protein product: CASSNPGLAGHEQYF.

This clonotype occurred a few times. The rearrangement uses TRBV7-8 and TRBJ1-3; possibly TRBD1 for D (6 bases). In germline, CDR1 is SGHVS, CDR2 FQNEAQ. Trimming took 5 bases from V and 1 from J, leaving 24 bases between them. The CDR3 consists of 19 residues. CDR3 sequence: CASSPSIRTAVGSGNTIYF. As DNA, the CDR3 is TGTGCCAGCAGCCCCTCTATCCGGACAGCCGTAGGATCTGGAAACACCATATATTTT.

This clonotype was seen more than once but under ten times. The gene calls are TRBV20-1 and TRBJ2-4; unclear D gene. V lost 0 bases and J 0 bases, leaving 6 bases between the germline ends. Per the germline V gene, CDR1 is DFQATT and CDR2 is SNEGSKA (reference sequence). The CDR3 loop spans 14 amino acids. CDR3 loop: CSARDILAKNIQYF. The CDR3 nucleotides read TGCAGTGCTAGAGATATTCTAGCCAAAAACATTCAGTACTTC.

The CDR3 nucleotides read TGTGCCAGCAGCCAATGGAGCACCCGTCTGAACACTGAAGCTTTCTTT. It yields the protein CASSQWSTRLNTEAFF. J is TRBJ1-1 and V is TRBV3-1, with no clear D. CDR3 length equals 16 residues. V was shortened by 2 bases and J by 0 bases, with 13 bases between the two germline ends. CDR1 and CDR2 (germline): LGHDT, YNNKEL (reference sequence).

There are a few counts of this clonotype. This sequence joins TRBV7-2 and TRBJ2-2; TRBD2 matches 11 bases. The CDR3 runs 17 residues. The germline CDR1 and CDR2 sequences are SGHTA and FQGNSA. V shed 7 bases, J shed 5 bases, and the junction held 12 bases outside the gene matches. The CDR3 spells CASTRGLAGGLTGELFF. CDR3 sequence (DNA): TGTGCCAGCACCCGGGGGTTAGCGGGAGGGCTTACCGGGGAGCTGTTTTTT.

The sample holds a few counts of this clonotype. The chain couples TRBV25-1 to TRBJ2-5; D gene unclear. Per the germline V gene, CDR1 is MGHDK and CDR2 is SYGVNS. V gave up 7 bases and J gave up 5 bases, with 11 bases separating them. CDR3 length: 12 residues. Here the CDR3 DNA reads TGTGCCAGCACCCGGGCGGAGGAGACCCAGTACTTC. It specifies CASTRAEETQYF.

The chain couples TRBV7-2 to TRBJ1-1; D unresolved. Germline CDR1 SGHTA, CDR2 FQGNSA. CDR3 length: 14 amino acids. Deletions cut 3 bases from V and 3 bases from J, with 11 bases between. In nucleotides, the CDR3 is TGTGCCAGCAGCTTCGCAGGACCATACACTGAAGCTTTCTTT. Amino acid sequence: CASSFAGPYTEAFF.

The table lists this clonotype with a few counts. The chain couples TRBV6-5 to TRBJ1-6; possibly TRBD1 for D (6 bases). Trimming cost V 1 base and J 0 bases, with 16 bases left between them. Per germline, CDR1 MNHEY and CDR2 SVGAGI. There are 19 residues in the CDR3. The CDR3 loop is CASSYLPGHRSSYNSPLHF. CDR3 in DNA: TGTGCCAGCAGTTACTTACCGGGACACCGAAGCTCCTATAATTCACCCCTCCACTTT.

This clonotype was counted only a few times. The rearrangement links TRBV30 to TRBJ2-2; the D gene is possibly TRBD1 (6 bases). Germline CDR1 reads GTSNPN; CDR2 reads SVGIG (reference sequence). The CDR3 covers 14 residues. V lost 4 bases and J 4 bases, leaving 13 bases between the germline ends. The CDR3 spells CAWKVGQVTGELFF. In nucleotides, the CDR3 is TGTGCCTGGAAGGTGGGACAAGTCACCGGGGAGCTGTTTTTT.

The V gene is TRBV6-2 or TRBV6-3, the J gene TRBJ2-4; D remains ambiguous. In germline, CDR1 is MNHEY, CDR2 SVGEGT. V was trimmed by 3 bases and J by 11 bases, leaving 11 bases between them. The length of the CDR3 is 12 residues. The CDR3 region is CASSYVGSFQYF. The DNA for the CDR3 is TGTGCCAGCAGTTATGTTGGGTCGTTTCAGTACTTC.

This chain connects TRBV27 to TRBJ2-3; 14 nucleotides agree with TRBD2. Losses at the gene ends were 5 bases for V and 2 bases for J; bases not matched to a gene: 6. This CDR3 is built from 17 residues. Germline-derived CDR1 and CDR2 are MNHEY and SMNVEV (reference sequence). DNA of the CDR3: TGTGCCAGCAGTACGACTAGCGGGAGGGGGTTCACAGATACGCAGTATTTT. Protein: CASSTTSGRGFTDTQYF.

The CDR3 reads CATSPGGKSYEQYF. Here the CDR3 DNA reads TGTGCCACCTCCCCTGGCGGGAAGTCCTACGAGCAGTACTTC. J is TRBJ2-7 and V is TRBV18, with D possibly TRBD2 on 6 matching bases. The CDR3 spans 14 residues. Per germline, CDR1 KGHSH and CDR2 LQKENI. V lost 10 bases, J lost 1 base, and 17 bases lay in between.